Listed here are 3 T cell receptor beta chains from one sample, sequenced in a study of identical twins. TCRdb redid the calling of the 5' RACE reads with MiXCR, one entry per CDR3 protein. The table has approximately 690,000 distinct CDR3 sequences, approximately 6.1% seen once. Sequencing used naive T cells sorted from blood. The receptors originated from a man between 18 and 35 years old in good health.

This clonotype was detected ten times or more. V is TRBV20-1 and J is TRBJ2-7, with TRBD2 identical over 9 bases. The CDR3 has 15 amino acids. Germline assignment: CDR1 DFQATT and CDR2 SNEGSKA (reference sequence). J was trimmed by 2 bases and V by 1 base; bases with no gene match: 6. For the CDR3, the DNA is TGCAGTGCTAGAGGTCTACTAGCGGGCCCCTACGAGCAGTACTTC. This translates into CSARGLLAGPYEQYF.

The gene calls are TRBV20-1 and TRBJ1-2, with 8 positions matching TRBD1. The germline V gene encodes CDR1 DFQATT and CDR2 SNEGSKA (reference sequence). Losses at the gene ends were 6 bases for V and 10 bases for J; bases not matched to a gene: 13. The CDR3 consists of 13 residues. CDR3 nucleotides: TGCAGTGCGCCGACAGGGGAAGGGTTAGACTACACCTTC. Translated: CSAPTGEGLDYTF.

The rearrangement links TRBV28 to TRBJ2-4, with TRBD2 as a possible D gene (5 bases). The germline V gene has CDR1 MDHEN and CDR2 SYDVKM. V lost 5 bases and J lost 2, with 19 bases in between. The CDR3 runs 17 residues. CDR3 DNA sequence: TGTGCCAGCAGTCTATATTTCGTCGGGGAGCCCAAAAACATTCAGTACTTC. Amino acid sequence: CASSLYFVGEPKNIQYF.